Reported below is one T cell receptor (beta chain). A much larger clone differs by one base, so this may be a read error. The germline CDR1 and CDR2 sequences are DFQATT and SNEGSKA (reference sequence). The CDR3 covers 18 residues. V lost 6 bases and J 3 bases, leaving 30 bases between the germline ends. RNA transcripts provided the source from which TCR beta CDR3 regions were amplified. TCR CDR3 regions were first amplified by RT-PCR with HTBI primers. TCRdb re-analysed the multiplex PCR reads in MiXCR, keeping a single row per CDR3 protein. This table has about 500,000 distinct CDR3 sequences, about 15% appearing once. This sample is drawn from a study of T cells in Graves' hyperthyroidism and ophthalmopathy.

The sequencing input was blood. The TCR sequence derives from a woman under 40 with Graves' ophthalmopathy. V is TRBV20-1 and J is TRBJ2-7, with D possibly TRBD2 on 6 matching bases. CDR3 sequence: CSARPPGAAGFEGYEQYF. Here the CDR3 DNA reads TGCAGTGCACGCCCGCCCGGAGCTGCGGGGTTCGAGGGCTACGAGCAGTACTTC.